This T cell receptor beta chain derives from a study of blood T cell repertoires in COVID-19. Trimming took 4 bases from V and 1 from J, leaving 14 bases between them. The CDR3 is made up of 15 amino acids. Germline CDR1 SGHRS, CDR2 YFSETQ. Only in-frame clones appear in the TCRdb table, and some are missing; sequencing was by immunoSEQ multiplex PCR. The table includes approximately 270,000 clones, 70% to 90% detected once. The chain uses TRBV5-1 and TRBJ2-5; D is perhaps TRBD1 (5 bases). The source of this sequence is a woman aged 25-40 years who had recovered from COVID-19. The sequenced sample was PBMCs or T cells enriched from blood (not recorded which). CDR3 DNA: TGCGCCAGCAGCGGCGCCTCAGGGTTCCAAGAGACCCAGTACTTC. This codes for CASSGASGFQETQYF.